This TCR beta chain was obtained from a study of blood T cell repertoires in COVID-19. For the study at large: Nucleic acid was either cDNA or gDNA, and it came from T cells, B-cell-depleted T cells, or PBMCs.

Sequencing was performed with immunoSEQ multiplex PCR; in TCRdb, only in-frame clones are kept and a portion is missing. The table records 130,000 to 150,000 clones, roughly 80% of them present only once. Trimming left V 5 bases short and J 8 bases short, with 12 bases between. Per germline, CDR1 DFQATT and CDR2 SNEGSKA (reference sequence). This CDR3 is built from 11 residues. The source material was peripheral blood. This chain connects TRBV20-1 to TRBJ1-2; no definite D call. This sequence was found in a woman of 80 years or more with acute or convalescent COVID-19. In nucleotides, the CDR3 is TGCAGTGCTTATTATATGTCGGGCTACACCTTC. This sequence encodes CSAYYMSGYTF.